The T cell receptor beta chain described here comes from a study of blood T cell repertoires in COVID-19. The overall study: There were acute and convalescent COVID-19 samples, and they came from the United States, Italy and Spain. Sources were T cells, B-cell-depleted T cells, or PBMCs; the material itself was cDNA or gDNA.

The CDR3 runs to 15 residues. Germline values: CDR1 SGHTA, CDR2 FQGNSA. The V end was cut by 2 bases, the J end by 4 bases, with 14 bases between. Recruits, aged 18 to 89 years, lived in 20 to 30 US areas. Clinical history as reported by participants underpinned cohort assignment. Measured with immunoSEQ multiplex PCR; TCRdb has only the in-frame clones, and not every one. The sample shows 110,000 to 150,000 clones, 70% to 90% of them seen only once. The V gene is TRBV7-2, the J gene TRBJ1-1; D may be TRBD1 (5 bases). This receptor was obtained from a man between 50 and 59 years old who had recovered from COVID-19. Sequencing input: PBMCs or T cells enriched from blood (not recorded which). Written as DNA, the CDR3 is TGTGCCAGCAGCTTATACAAAGCAGGGCTCACTGAAGCTTTCTTT. It translates to CASSLYKAGLTEAFF.